A selection of T cell receptor beta chains follows, all from one sample in a study of blood T cell repertoires in COVID-19. Sequencing was performed with immunoSEQ multiplex PCR; in TCRdb, only in-frame clones are kept and a portion is missing. This sample carries 110,000 or so clones, approximately 85% of them seen once, and the ten largest clones take roughly 5%. The sequenced sample was peripheral blood. These receptors were taken from a woman aged 55 to 70 with COVID-19, enrolled during active disease. The CDR3 runs from the conserved cysteine through the conserved F or W. A D gene is named only where the DNA matches it firmly. Rows give clone size only sometimes, using once, few, many, or a class for an expanded clone.

>.|TRBV6-5|TRBJ1-1|.
TGTGCCGCCAGCCGTAGCCCGGAGAACACTGAAGCTTTCTTT
CAASRSPENTEAFF
>few|TRBV10-2|TRBJ2-3|TRBD2
TGCGCCAGCAGCCTTTTAGCGGGGGGGGCAGATACGCAGTATTTT
CASSLLAGGADTQYF
>.|TRBV7-9|TRBJ2-1|.
TGTGCCAGCAGCTTAGGTTCAAACAATGAGCAGTTCTTC
CASSLGSNNEQFF
>.|TRBV10-3|TRBJ2-7|.
TGTGCCATCAAAGATGGAGCCAGCGCCACCTACGAGCAGTACTTC
CAIKDGASATYEQYF
>once|TRBV16|TRBJ1-4|.
TGTGCCAGCAGCCAATTGTACAGGGCTAATGAAAAACTGTTTTTT
CASSQLYRANEKLFF
>.|TRBV19|TRBJ2-7|TRBD1
TGTGCCAGTAGTATAGGTGGGACAGGATACGAGCAGTACTTC
CASSIGGTGYEQYF
>.|TRBV24-1|TRBJ2-7|TRBD1
TGTGCCACCAGTGAAGACAGGGCCCGACCCTACGAGCAGTACTTC
CATSEDRARPYEQYF
>.|TRBV6-2/TRBV6-3|TRBJ2-5|.
TGTGCCAGCAGTTACTCCTCAACAGATGGCCAGTACTTC
CASSYSSTDGQYF
>.|TRBV19|TRBJ1-2|TRBD1
TGTGCCAGTAATACCGACAGGGACTATGGCTACACCTTC
CASNTDRDYGYTF
>.|TRBV9|TRBJ2-5|.
TGTGCCAGCCAAAGGGGGGGCGGAGAGACCCAGTACTTC
CASQRGGGETQYF
>.|TRBV5-1|TRBJ1-2|.
TGCGCCAGCAGCCCTGGTGGGGGGAACTACAACTATGGCTACACCTTC
CASSPGGGNYNYGYTF
>.|TRBV19|TRBJ1-6|.
TGTGCCAGTAGTGAGGCGGGGGCGGCCGTTAGAAGTTCACCCCTCCACTTT
CASSEAGAAVRSSPLHF
>few|TRBV3-1/TRBV3-2|TRBJ2-5|TRBD2
TGTGCCAGCAGCCCGCCTGCGGGGGTCCAAGAGACCCAGTACTTC
CASSPPAGVQETQYF
>few|TRBV6-5|TRBJ1-5|TRBD1
TGTGCCAGCAGCAACAGGGGTGGAGATCAGCCCCAGCATTTT
CASSNRGGDQPQHF
>.|TRBV2|TRBJ1-2|.
TGTGCCAGCAGGGGGGGACCCGGCTACACCTTC
CASRGGPGYTF
>once|TRBV19|TRBJ2-3|.
TGTGCCAGTAGTCACCTTGGGGGCGCAGATACGCAGTATTTT
CASSHLGGADTQYF
>.|TRBV6-2/TRBV6-3|TRBJ1-5|.
TGTGCCAGCAGCTCCACAGGGACGAATCAGCCCCAGCATTTT
CASSSTGTNQPQHF
>.|TRBV11-2|TRBJ1-2|.
TGTGCCAGCAGCCCAGGGGCAACTAACTATGGCTACACCTTC
CASSPGATNYGYTF
>.|TRBV11-2|TRBJ1-2|TRBD1
TGTGCCAGCAGCTTAGATTGGGGGACAGGGTACGGCTACACCTTC
CASSLDWGTGYGYTF
>.|TRBV2|TRBJ1-2|TRBD1
TGTGCCAGCAGCAGCCGGACAGGGCCGATTGAGGGCTACACCTTC
CASSSRTGPIEGYTF
>.|TRBV10-2|TRBJ1-1|TRBD1
TGCGCCAGCAGTGTGACAGGGCTGAACACTGAAGCTTTCTTT
CASSVTGLNTEAFF
>.|TRBV6-6|TRBJ2-7|TRBD1
TGTGCCAGCAGTTACGAGGGACAGCCTCGGAACGAGCAGTACTTC
CASSYEGQPRNEQYF
>.|TRBV15|TRBJ1-3|.
TGTGCCACCAGCAGAGATCAGGGGCGAAACACCATATATTTT
CATSRDQGRNTIYF
>.|TRBV15|TRBJ1-3|TRBD1
TGTGCCACCAGCAGAGGAGACAGGGGAATACCTGGAAACACCATATATTTT
CATSRGDRGIPGNTIYF
>.|TRBV4-1|TRBJ1-5|TRBD1
TGCGCCAGCAGCCAAGATGTGGAGACAGGGAGATATCAGCCCCAGCATTTT
CASSQDVETGRYQPQHF
>.|TRBV3-1/TRBV3-2|TRBJ1-2|TRBD1
TGTGCCAGCAGCCATGGGACAGCAAGCTATGGCTACACCTTC
CASSHGTASYGYTF
>.|TRBV2|TRBJ1-5|.
TGTGCCAGCAGAACAGGGCCCTATAGCAATCAGCCCCAGCATTTT
CASRTGPYSNQPQHF
>.|TRBV11-1|TRBJ2-3|.
TGTGCCAGCAGCCTCGGTACAGATACGCAGTATTTT
CASSLGTDTQYF
>.|TRBV4-1|TRBJ2-1|TRBD2
TGCGCCAGCAGCCAAGGAGTACTAGCGGGGTGGTATGAGCAGTTCTTC
CASSQGVLAGWYEQFF
>.|TRBV5-4|TRBJ1-4|TRBD1
TGTGCCAGCAGCTTGTATGGACAGGCCCCTAGTGAAAAACTGTTTTTT
CASSLYGQAPSEKLFF
>.|TRBV19|TRBJ1-2|TRBD1
TGTGCCAGTACCCCCGGGACAGCAACTCGAGTCGGTGGCTACACCTTC
CASTPGTATRVGGYTF
>.|TRBV19|TRBJ2-3|.
TGTGCCAGTAGTGCCGACAAACAGGTGGGAAGCACAGATACGCAGTATTTT
CASSADKQVGSTDTQYF
>.|TRBV6-5|TRBJ2-1|TRBD2
TGTGCCAGCAGTTACTCAGCGGGGGGGGAGGAGCAGTTCTTC
CASSYSAGGEEQFF
>.|TRBV6-5|TRBJ1-2|.
TGTGCCAGCAGTTACTCGAGCCATTCCTATGGCTACACCTTC
CASSYSSHSYGYTF
>few|TRBV7-2|TRBJ2-5|TRBD2
TGTGCCAGCAGCGAGAGCGGGGGGGCGGGGCAAGAGACCCAGTACTTC
CASSESGGAGQETQYF
>.|TRBV10-1|TRBJ2-4|TRBD1
TGCGCCAGCAGTTGGACAGGGTACGCCCTGTTCGCCAAAAACATTCAGTACTTC
CASSWTGYALFAKNIQYF
>.|TRBV13|TRBJ1-2|TRBD1
TGTGCCAGCACGCCGGGACAGGGCGCAACTTACTATGGCTACACCTTC
CASTPGQGATYYGYTF
>.|TRBV4-3|TRBJ2-1|.
TGCGCCAGCAGCCGGCAGGCCGGGGGCTCCTACAATGAGCAGTTCTTC
CASSRQAGGSYNEQFF
>once|TRBV5-6|TRBJ2-7|TRBD2
TGTGCCAGCAGCTTGGGGCTAGCGGACTCCTACGAGCAGTACTTC
CASSLGLADSYEQYF
>.|TRBV3-1/TRBV3-2|TRBJ2-7|.
TGTGCCAGCCGCTCCTACGAGCAGTACTTC
CASRSYEQYF
>.|TRBV19|TRBJ1-1|.
TGTGCCAGTAGGAAGACCGGGGGGGGAACCAACACTGAAGCTTTCTTT
CASRKTGGGTNTEAFF
>.|TRBV5-1|TRBJ1-2|TRBD1
TGCGCCAGCAGCCTGGGACAGCTAACTAACTATGGCTACACCTTC
CASSLGQLTNYGYTF
>once|TRBV5-6|TRBJ1-5|.
TGTGCCAGCAGCTTTTTTAACAGGGTGGGCAATCAGCCCCAGCATTTT
CASSFFNRVGNQPQHF